This is a list of T cell receptor beta chains from one sample in a study of monozygotic twins with inflammatory bowel disease. No DNA is given; TCRdb re-called the 5' RACE reads and lists each CDR3 protein once. This repertoire includes roughly 90,000 distinct CDR3 sequences. The sample taken for sequencing was blood. These receptors were taken from a human donor with ulcerative colitis or Crohn's disease, or a healthy co-twin of an affected twin (not recorded which). Both conserved end residues are part of each CDR3.

V	J	CDR3
TRBV7-2	TRBJ1-1	CASSRSGSDTEAFF
TRBV3-1	TRBJ2-7	CASSQDPPGGANYEQYF
TRBV12-3/TRBV12-4	TRBJ2-3	CASSFALGTQYF
TRBV3-1	TRBJ2-3	CASSPGLDTDTQYF
TRBV18	TRBJ1-6	CASSPPDGQRRTLHF
TRBV12-3/TRBV12-4	TRBJ1-6	CASSFRDRLFSYNSPLHF
TRBV5-1	TRBJ2-3	CASSLVAGLAGVDTQYF
TRBV20-1	TRBJ2-3	CSARDPGGFLDTQYF
TRBV15	TRBJ1-2	CATSRDYVGYTF
TRBV18	TRBJ2-1	CASSPTLGVGNEQFF
TRBV7-6	TRBJ2-5	CASSRSPSNRARQETQYF
TRBV24-1	TRBJ2-3	CATSDDGHMQYF
TRBV12-3/TRBV12-4	TRBJ1-5	CASSSLQQPQHF
TRBV14	TRBJ2-6	CASSQDRGSASGANVLTF
TRBV20-1	TRBJ2-7	CSARGTVGQQVYEQYF
TRBV16	TRBJ2-7	CASSPLGAYEQYF
TRBV20-1	TRBJ1-1	CSARGRLQNTEAFF
TRBV27	TRBJ1-4	CASSPLTVPNNEKLFF
TRBV18	TRBJ1-1	CASSPGQGVETEAFF
TRBV11-2	TRBJ2-7	CASSLAQAYEQYF
TRBV20-1	TRBJ2-4	CSAKGQYLRNIQYF
TRBV20-1	TRBJ2-1	CSARVSRAAHNEQFF